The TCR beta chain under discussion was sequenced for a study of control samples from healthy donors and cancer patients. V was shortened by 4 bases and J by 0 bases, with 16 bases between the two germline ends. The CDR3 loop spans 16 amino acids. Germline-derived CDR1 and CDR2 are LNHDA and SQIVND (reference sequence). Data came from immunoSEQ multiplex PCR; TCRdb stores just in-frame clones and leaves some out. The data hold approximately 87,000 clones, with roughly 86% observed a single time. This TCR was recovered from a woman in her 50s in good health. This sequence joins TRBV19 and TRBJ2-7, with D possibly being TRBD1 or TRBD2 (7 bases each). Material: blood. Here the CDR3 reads CASSTTGRGNSYEQYF. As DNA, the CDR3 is TGTGCCAGTAGTACGACAGGGAGGGGAAACTCCTACGAGCAGTACTTC.